The 17 T cell receptor beta chains below were found in one sample sequenced in a study of T cell repertoires in cytomegalovirus infection. TCRdb itself ran the reads through MiXCR, one entry per CDR3 protein. The sample consists of some 450,000 distinct CDR3 sequences, 31% of them appearing once. Specimen: PBMCs. The source is a human donor in good health (CMV status not recorded). Some clones in this sample may be carry-over from other donors' samples.

DNA of the CDR3: TGTGCCAGCAGCTGGAGAGGAGGAGAAAAACTGTTTTTT. Protein sequence: CASSWRGGEKLFF. V gene TRBV11-2 combines with J gene TRBJ1-4; no reliable D call. The CDR3 has 13 amino acids. V lost 4 bases and J lost 8, with 11 bases in between. Per the germline V gene, CDR1 is SGHAT and CDR2 is FQNNGV.

This rearrangement joins TRBV5-4 to TRBJ1-6; a possible D gene is TRBD1 (5 bases). This CDR3 spans 16 amino acids. Germline V lookup: CDR1 SGHNT, CDR2 YYREEE (reference sequence). Trimming shortened V by 4 bases and J by 7 bases, and 18 bases separated the two germline ends. The CDR3 sequence is CASSPGWRGENSPLHF. CDR3 DNA: TGTGCCAGCAGCCCAGGGTGGAGGGGCGAAAATTCACCCCTCCACTTT.

To note about this clonotype: A read error may be the cause here, since a much bigger clone is one base away. The chain carries TRBV7-2 and TRBJ1-5; D gene uncertain. This CDR3 has 14 residues. Per the germline V gene, CDR1 is SGHTA and CDR2 is FQGNSA. Trimming cost V 3 bases and J 1 base, with 7 bases left between them. The CDR3 sequence is CASSFGMSNQPQHF. The CDR3 DNA sequence: TGTGCCAGCAGCTTCGGGATGAGCAATCAGCCCCAGCATTTT.

A single count supports this clonotype. The genes are TRBV9 and TRBJ2-7; no clear D gene. This CDR3 is 14 amino acids long. The germline V gene encodes CDR1 SGDLS and CDR2 YYNGEE. The V end was cut by 0 bases, the J end by 6 bases, with 13 bases between. CDR3 amino acids: CASSVGGSTAEQYF. CDR3 DNA sequence: TGTGCCAGCAGCGTAGGGGGATCAACGGCCGAGCAGTACTTC.

In its sample, this clonotype was seen a few times. The chain couples TRBV14 to TRBJ2-2; unclear D gene. CDR3 size: 13 residues. Germline CDR1 is SGHDN and CDR2 is FVKESK. V lost 7 bases and J lost 4, with 10 bases in between. CDR3 DNA sequence: TGTGCCAGCAAGGAGCAGCCCACCGGGGAGCTGTTTTTT. This codes for CASKEQPTGELFF.

The chain links TRBV20-1 to TRBJ1-6; D is undetermined. Between the trimmed V and J ends, which lost 3 bases and 2 bases, there was a span of 14 bases. Germline V gene lookup returns CDR1 DFQATT and CDR2 SNEGSKA (reference sequence). The CDR3 extends over 16 amino acids. CDR3 coding DNA: TGCAGTGCTAGGGCGAGAATAAATACCTATAATTCACCCCTCCACTTT. Translation gives CSARARINTYNSPLHF.

This clonotype was detected a few times. V usage is TRBV11-2 and J usage is TRBJ2-2; 11 bases agree with TRBD2. The V and J ends lost 2 bases and 0 bases, in that order; junction bases with no gene match: 5. Germline CDR1 and CDR2: SGHAT and FQNNGV. The CDR3 runs to 18 residues. The CDR3 DNA sequence: TGTGCCAGCAGCTTACTAGCGGGGGGCATTTCGAACACCGGGGAGCTGTTTTTT. This gives the protein CASSLLAGGISNTGELFF. The full variable domain, its missing parts supplied by reference TRBV11-2 and TRBJ2-2, is EAGVAQSPRYKIIEKRQSVAFWCNPISGHATLYWYQQILGQGPKLLIQFQNNGVVDDSQLPKDRFSAERLKGVDSTLKIQPAKLEDSAVYLCASSLLAGGISNTGELFFGEGSRLTVL.

V gene TRBV6-5 combines with J gene TRBJ2-1, with 10 bases lining up with TRBD1. CDR1 and CDR2 (germline): MNHEY, SVGAGI. The CDR3 is made up of 15 amino acids. V lost 6 bases and J lost 9; bases outside the gene matches: 11. CDR3 nucleotide sequence: TGTGCCAGCAGACCAACCGGGACAGGGGTCGGTGAGCAGTTCTTC. As protein: CASRPTGTGVGEQFF.

This clonotype occurred many times. This sequence joins TRBV7-6 and TRBJ2-1, with D unresolved. Germline CDR1 reads SGHVS; CDR2 reads FNYEAQ. The germline V and J ends were trimmed by 5 bases and 7 bases, with 21 bases remaining between them. This CDR3 region has 16 residues. CDR3 residues: CASSLTLPTGLNEQFF. CDR3 DNA sequence: TGTGCCAGCAGCCTGACCCTCCCGACGGGTTTGAATGAGCAGTTCTTC. The variable domain in full, completed from reference TRBV7-6 and TRBJ2-1, reads GAGVSQSPRYKVTKRGQDVALRCDPISGHVSLYWYRQALGQGPEFLTYFNYEAQQDKSGLPNDRFSAERPEGSISTLTIQRTEQRDSAMYRCASSLTLPTGLNEQFFGPGTRLTVL.

This clonotype turned up a few times. The chain has TRBV15 and TRBJ1-2; no reliable D call. Between the trimmed V and J ends, which lost 1 base and 4 bases, there was a span of 7 bases. This CDR3 region has 13 residues. CDR1 is LNHNV and CDR2 is YYDKDF in the germline V gene (reference sequence). The CDR3 coding sequence is TGTGCCACCAGCAGAGGTGCAGCCTATGGCTACACCTTC. As protein: CATSRGAAYGYTF.

The chain combines TRBV10-1 with TRBJ1-1, with D tentatively TRBD1 (6 bases). V was shortened by 1 base and J by 11 bases, with 17 bases between the two germline ends. The CDR3 has 14 amino acids. Germline CDR1 WNHNN, CDR2 SYGVQD (reference sequence). The DNA of the CDR3 is TGCGCCAGCAGTGAGTGCGGGACAACCCAACTCGCTTTCTTT. It translates to CASSECGTTQLAFF.

The chain uses TRBV30 and TRBJ1-4; D is unresolved. Deletions cut 3 bases from V and 8 bases from J, with 7 bases between. This CDR3 is 11 amino acids long. Germline values: CDR1 GTSNPN, CDR2 SVGIG (reference sequence). The CDR3 region has the DNA TGTGCCTGGAGCGCTCTGGAAAAACTGTTTTTT. Translating it yields CAWSALEKLFF.

The chain uses TRBV25-1 and TRBJ1-1, with unresolved D. The CDR3 contains 12 residues. Germline CDR1 and CDR2: MGHDK and SYGVNS. Trimming left V 7 bases short and J 0 bases short, with 6 bases between. The CDR3 bases are TGTGCCAGCACTGGGATGAACACTGAAGCTTTCTTT. As protein: CASTGMNTEAFF. The full variable domain, rest sourced from reference TRBV25-1 and TRBJ1-1, is EADIYQTPRYLVIGTGKKITLECSQTMGHDKMYWYQQDPGMELHLIHYSYGVNSTEKGDLSSESTVSRIRTEHFPLTLESARPSHTSQYLCASTGMNTEAFFGQGTRLTVV.

In this sample, this clonotype turned up a few times. V is TRBV6-2 or TRBV6-3 and J is TRBJ1-1, with 10 bases fitting TRBD1. V shed 2 bases, J shed 1 base, and the junction held 4 bases outside the gene matches. Germline values: CDR1 MNHEY, CDR2 SVGEGT. The CDR3 covers 16 residues. The CDR3 DNA follows: TGTGCCAGCAGTTACCCGGGACAGGGGTGGAACACTGAAGCTTTCTTT. Translated, it gives CASSYPGQGWNTEAFF.

The J gene is TRBJ2-1, the V gene TRBV20-1, with TRBD1 matching over 7 bases. In germline, CDR1 is DFQATT, CDR2 SNEGSKA (reference sequence). CDR3 length: 15 amino acids. With V trimmed by 2 bases and J by 2 bases, 6 bases remained unmatched. The CDR3 nucleotides are TGCAGTGCTAGACCACGGGACAGACCCTACAATGAGCAGTTCTTC. Its protein is CSARPRDRPYNEQFF.

Only a few counts were recorded for this clonotype. The rearrangement uses TRBV19 and TRBJ1-4, with 7 bases aligning to TRBD1. The V gene's germline CDR1 is LNHDA and CDR2 SQIVND (reference sequence). CDR3 size: 15 residues. The ends lost 3 bases at V and 6 bases at J; junction bases unmatched: 7. As DNA, the CDR3 is TGTGCCAGTAGTATTATGGCAGGGGGAGATGAAAAACTGTTTTTT. Translating gives CASSIMAGGDEKLFF.

The DNA for the CDR3 is TGCAGTGCGACCGACGCTAGCACAGATACGCAGTATTTT. It encodes CSATDASTDTQYF. The rearrangement links TRBV20-1 to TRBJ2-3; D is unclear. Germline CDR1 reads DFQATT; CDR2 reads SNEGSKA (reference sequence). This CDR3 has 13 residues. The V and J ends lost 6 bases and 0 bases respectively, with 10 bases between them.